Described below is a single T cell receptor (beta chain) sequence and its context. The CDR3 is 14 amino acids. CDR1 and CDR2 (germline): DFQATT, SNEGSKA (reference sequence). This sample was taken from a study of CXCR3-negative and CXCR3-positive naive CD8 T cells. In preparing the TRB cDNA libraries, 5' RACE with UMI labels was used. TCRdb re-called the 5' RACE reads and gives one entry per CDR3 protein, without DNA. The listing records about 41,000 distinct CDR3 sequences. The sequencing input was naive CXCR3- CD8+ T cells from blood. Subset given: CD45RO-CCR7+CD27+CD95- naive CD8+ T cells lacking CXCR3 (TNR3-). V gene TRBV20-1 combines with J gene TRBJ2-1; TCRdb proposes TRBD1, but this gene call is untestable without DNA. The origin of this receptor is a human donor in good health. Some clones in this sample may be carry-over from other donors' samples. The CDR3 protein is CSARERGQGIEQFF.